This T cell receptor (beta chain) was obtained from a study of shared clonotypes between healthy human individuals. Looked up from germline, CDR1 is SNHLY and CDR2 is FYNNEI. The CDR3 loop spans 15 amino acids. The V end was cut by 6 bases, the J end by 4 bases, with 16 bases between. Using immunoSEQ multiplex PCR, the repertoire was profiled, and TCRdb retains in-frame clones only, with some absent. Among some 2,000,000 clones listed, roughly 95% were seen once. There were no recent acute infections or vaccinations among the donors, who were healthy HIV-negative adults. This sequence was found in a man between 18 and 29 years old in good health. Sequencing used naive CD4+ T cells sorted from blood. Described subset: CD45RA+ positively selected. The gene calls are TRBV2 and TRBJ2-1, with TRBD2 as a possible D gene (6 bases). The CDR3 reads CASRKDYPPYNEQFF. CDR3 coding DNA: TGTGCCAGCAGGAAGGACTACCCACCTTACAATGAGCAGTTCTTC.